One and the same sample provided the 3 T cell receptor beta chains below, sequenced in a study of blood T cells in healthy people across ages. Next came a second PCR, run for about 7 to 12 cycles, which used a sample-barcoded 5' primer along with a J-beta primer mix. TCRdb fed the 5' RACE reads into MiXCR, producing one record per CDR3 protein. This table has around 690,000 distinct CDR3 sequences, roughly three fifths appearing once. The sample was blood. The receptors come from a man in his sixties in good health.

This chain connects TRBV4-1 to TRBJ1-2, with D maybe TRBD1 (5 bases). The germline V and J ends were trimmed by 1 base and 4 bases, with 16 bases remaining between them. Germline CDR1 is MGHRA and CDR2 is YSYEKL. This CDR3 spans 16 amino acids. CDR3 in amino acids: CASSQAGQEARYGYTF. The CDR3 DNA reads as TGCGCCAGCAGCCAAGCGGGGCAGGAGGCACGCTATGGCTACACCTTC.

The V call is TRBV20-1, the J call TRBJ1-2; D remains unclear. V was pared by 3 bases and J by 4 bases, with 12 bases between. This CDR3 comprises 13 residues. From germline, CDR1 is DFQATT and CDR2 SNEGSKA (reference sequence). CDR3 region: CSASLGLSYGYTF. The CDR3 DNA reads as TGCAGTGCTAGCTTAGGGTTGAGCTATGGCTACACCTTC.

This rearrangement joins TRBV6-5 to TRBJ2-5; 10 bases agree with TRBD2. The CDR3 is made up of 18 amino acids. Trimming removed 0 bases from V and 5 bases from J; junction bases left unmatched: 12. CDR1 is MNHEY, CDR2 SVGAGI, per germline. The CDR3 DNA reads TGTGCCAGCAGTTACTCGCTGAGACCCAATAGCGGGGGGGAGACCCAGTACTTC. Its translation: CASSYSLRPNSGGETQYF.